These T cell receptor beta chains were read from a single sample in a study of shared clonotypes between healthy human individuals. Clones were read by immunoSEQ multiplex PCR, and TCRdb kept only the in-frame ones, dropping some. The sample holds 500,000 to 700,000 clones, approximately 96% seen once. The sample was naive CD8+ T cells sorted from blood. These receptors all come from a woman under 40 in good health. CDR3s include the opening cysteine and the closing phenylalanine or tryptophan. D genes are given only for firm matches. Not every row has a clone size; where given, it reads once, few, many or a size class.

cdr3_nt | cdr3_aa | j_call | v_call | d_call | clone_size
TGTGCCAGCAGCTTCGGGGCTTACCAAGAGACCCAGTACTTC | CASSFGAYQETQYF | TRBJ2-5 | TRBV7-6 | . | .
TGTGCCAGCAGTTACTCGGGCGGGGGTGGCAATCAGCCCCAGCATTTT | CASSYSGGGGNQPQHF | TRBJ1-5 | TRBV6-6 | . | .
TGTGCCAGCAGTTTATCTACTAGCGGGGAGCAGTACTTC | CASSLSTSGEQYF | TRBJ2-7 | TRBV27 | TRBD2 | .
TGTGCCAGCAGTCCCCACAGCCCCTACGAGCAGTACTTC | CASSPHSPYEQYF | TRBJ2-7 | TRBV28 | . | .
TGTGCCAGCAGCACCCCCGGGACAGTCTACGAGCAGTACTTC | CASSTPGTVYEQYF | TRBJ2-7 | TRBV11-3 | TRBD1 | .
TGTGCCAGCAGTAACTATAACCGGGACCCTAATGGCTACACCTTC | CASSNYNRDPNGYTF | TRBJ1-2 | TRBV6-5 | . | .
TGTGCCAGCAGTTTAGGGGTCGGTTTGGACCCCTACGAGCAGTACTTC | CASSLGVGLDPYEQYF | TRBJ2-7 | TRBV28 | . | .
TGTGCCAGCAGCCGGCTAGCGGGGAACTACTACGAGCAGTACTTC | CASSRLAGNYYEQYF | TRBJ2-7 | TRBV11-2 | TRBD2 | .
TGTGCCGCTGTCCCGGGGGGCGGGAAAAGGGAGGAGCAGTTCTTC | CAAVPGGGKREEQFF | TRBJ2-1 | TRBV7-9 | . | .
TGTGCCAGCAGCTTAGGGGCTAGCGGGAGTATGACAGATACGCAGTATTTT | CASSLGASGSMTDTQYF | TRBJ2-3 | TRBV5-6 | TRBD2 | .
TGTGCCAGCAGCTTCCTGACAGGGTCCTACGAGCAGTACTTC | CASSFLTGSYEQYF | TRBJ2-7 | TRBV5-6 | TRBD1 | .
TGCGCCAGCAGCTTTGGGGCCGGGTCGGTAATGACTGAAGCTTTCTTT | CASSFGAGSVMTEAFF | TRBJ1-1 | TRBV5-1 | . | .
TGTGCCAGCAGTGAAGGGACTAGCGGGAAGCGTGGGGCCAACGTCCTGACTTTC | CASSEGTSGKRGANVLTF | TRBJ2-6 | TRBV2 | TRBD2 | .
TGTGCCAGCGGGGGATTAGAGTCCGTAATTATGAACACTGAAGCTTTCTTT | CASGGLESVIMNTEAFF | TRBJ1-1 | TRBV5-8 | . | .
TGTGCCACCGTAAAAGCGGGTCGCTCCTACAATGAGCAGTTCTTC | CATVKAGRSYNEQFF | TRBJ2-1 | TRBV7-9 | . | .
TGTGCCAGCAGCTCAACAGGGGAAATAACGGCTGAAGCTTTCTTT | CASSSTGEITAEAFF | TRBJ1-1 | TRBV7-9 | TRBD1 | .
TGCAGTGCTAGTGGGGGGAATGAGCAGTTCTTC | CSASGGNEQFF | TRBJ2-1 | TRBV20-1 | . | .
TGTGCCACCAGCCTGGGGGGGGGAGCGTACACCGGGGAGCTGTTTTTT | CATSLGGGAYTGELFF | TRBJ2-2 | TRBV15 | TRBD2 | .
TGTGCCAGCAGCGTAGGCCGATTGACAGGGAGTAACTATGGCTACACCTTC | CASSVGRLTGSNYGYTF | TRBJ1-2 | TRBV9 | TRBD1 | .
TGTGCCAGCAGTTTGGACAGCAGGGGGGACGAGCAGTACTTC | CASSLDSRGDEQYF | TRBJ2-7 | TRBV27 | . | .
TGTGCCAGCAGCTTAGAGGGACAACTGATCTTC | CASSLEGQLIF | TRBJ2-7 | TRBV11-2 | . | .
TGTGCCAGCAGTCACCCGGGACTAGCGGGAGTTCCTGACACAGATACGCAGTATTTT | CASSHPGLAGVPDTDTQYF | TRBJ2-3 | TRBV28 | TRBD2 | once
TGTGCCAGCAGCTCGGGCGACTCCTACGAGCAGTACTTC | CASSSGDSYEQYF | TRBJ2-7 | TRBV7-9 | . | .
TGTGCCAGCAGTCCAAGGGAGCTAATCGGGCACCACGAGCAGTACTTC | CASSPRELIGHHEQYF | TRBJ2-7 | TRBV28 | . | once
TGTGCCTGGAGTGTTGGGGCTGGGGTTAATGAAAAACTGTTTTTT | CAWSVGAGVNEKLFF | TRBJ1-4 | TRBV30 | . | .
TGTGCCAGCAGTATACTAGCGGGAGGGATGGGAGAGACCCAGTACTTC | CASSILAGGMGETQYF | TRBJ2-5 | TRBV28 | TRBD2 | .
TGTGCCAGCAGCTTTGACAGGAGGCATGGCTACACCTTC | CASSFDRRHGYTF | TRBJ1-2 | TRBV11-2 | . | .